Listed below are T cell receptor beta chains from one sample, sequenced in a study of shared clonotypes between healthy human individuals. Libraries were prepared by immunoSEQ multiplex PCR; TCRdb keeps only in-frame clonotypes and omits some of them. The data contain around 610,000 clones, 95% to 96% of them singletons. Sequenced input: naive CD8+ T cells sorted from blood. These receptors originate from a woman in her 30s in good health. Each CDR3 is given with its conserved first and last residue. Each record gives: clone size, V gene, CDR3 length, D gene, J gene, CDR3 protein, CDR3 DNA. A D gene is named only where the DNA matches it firmly. The size of a clone is reported for some rows only, either as once, few or many, or as a class for expanded clones.

-,TRBV18,15,-,TRBJ2-7,CASSPPDGSSYEQYF,TGTGCCAGCTCACCACCGGACGGCAGCTCCTACGAGCAGTACTTC
-,TRBV5-1,16,TRBD2,TRBJ2-1,CASRPGGPSSYNEQFF,TGCGCCAGCCGTCCGGGGGGACCTAGCTCCTACAATGAGCAGTTCTTC
-,TRBV29-1,15,TRBD2,TRBJ2-3,CSVVRSSGLTDTQYF,TGCAGCGTTGTACGGTCTAGCGGGTTGACAGATACGCAGTATTTT
-,TRBV27,16,-,TRBJ2-7,CASSLSVGTGTYEQYF,TGTGCCAGCAGTCTATCCGTAGGGACGGGTACCTACGAGCAGTACTTC
once,TRBV7-8,14,-,TRBJ2-7,CASSSRQGSYEQYF,TGTGCCAGCAGCTCGAGGCAGGGTTCCTACGAGCAGTACTTC
-,TRBV6-5,14,-,TRBJ1-1,CASSLGGSNTEAFF,TGTGCCAGCTCTCTCGGGGGTTCGAACACTGAAGCTTTCTTT
-,TRBV7-9,13,-,TRBJ2-7,CASSFQGGYEQYF,TGTGCCAGCAGCTTTCAGGGAGGATACGAGCAGTACTTC
once,TRBV7-7,15,-,TRBJ2-2,CASSRWGGDTGELFF,TGTGCCAGCAGTAGGTGGGGAGGAGACACCGGGGAGCTGTTTTTT
-,TRBV10-2,12,-,TRBJ2-7,CASRGDSYEQYF,TGCGCCAGCCGGGGAGACTCCTACGAGCAGTACTTC
-,TRBV27,15,-,TRBJ1-1,CASSFSSGGWTEAFF,TGTGCCAGCAGTTTTTCTTCGGGGGGTTGGACTGAAGCTTTCTTT
-,TRBV21-1,15,-,TRBJ2-1,CASRKTQGFANEQFF,TGTGCCAGCAGAAAAACGCAGGGCTTCGCGAATGAGCAGTTCTTC
-,TRBV14,18,-,TRBJ2-3,CASSQDDPRVGDTDTQYF,TGTGCCAGCAGCCAAGATGACCCGCGGGTGGGGGACACAGATACGCAGTATTTT
-,TRBV7-9,13,-,TRBJ2-3,CASSKRDTDTQYF,TGTGCCAGCAGCAAACGGGATACCGATACGCAGTATTTT
-,TRBV27,14,-,TRBJ2-2,CASHGRTNTGELFF,TGTGCCAGCCACGGGCGGACGAACACCGGGGAGCTGTTTTTT
-,TRBV9,15,-,TRBJ2-1,CASSVGGGINNEQFF,TGTGCCAGCAGCGTAGGGGGCGGGATAAACAATGAGCAGTTCTTC
-,TRBV13,15,TRBD1,TRBJ1-2,CASSLTPRTGNRYTF,TGTGCCAGCAGCCTTACCCCCCGGACAGGGAATCGCTACACCTTC
-,TRBV5-6,16,TRBD2,TRBJ2-1,CASSEPSSGGYNEQFF,TGTGCCAGCAGCGAACCCTCTAGCGGCGGTTACAATGAGCAGTTCTTC
-,TRBV5-4,18,TRBD2,TRBJ2-4,CASSLEAGREIAKNIQYF,TGTGCCAGCAGCTTGGAGGCAGGGAGGGAAATAGCCAAAAACATTCAGTACTTC
-,TRBV19,14,TRBD2,TRBJ2-7,CASSLAGGPNEQYF,TGTGCCAGTAGTCTAGCGGGAGGGCCGAACGAGCAGTACTTC
-,TRBV5-6,12,-,TRBJ2-1,CASSLADNEQFF,TGTGCCAGCAGCTTGGCAGATAATGAGCAGTTCTTC
-,TRBV28,17,-,TRBJ1-5,CASSPHRFGVGNQPQHF,TGTGCCAGCAGTCCCCACCGTTTCGGGGTTGGGAATCAGCCCCAGCATTTT
-,TRBV29-1,11,-,TRBJ2-1,CSVGMRNEQFF,TGCAGCGTGGGGATGCGCAATGAGCAGTTCTTC
-,TRBV7-9,16,-,TRBJ2-4,CASSPGTPVAKNIQYF,TGTGCCAGCAGCCCCGGGACGCCAGTAGCCAAAAACATTCAGTACTTC
-,TRBV5-1,14,-,TRBJ2-1,CASSWGDSYNEQFF,TGCGCCAGCAGCTGGGGGGACAGTTACAATGAGCAGTTCTTC
-,TRBV13,19,TRBD2,TRBJ2-3,CASSSTRGLAGDLADTQYF,TGTGCCAGCAGCTCGACGAGGGGACTAGCGGGAGATTTGGCAGATACGCAGTATTTT
-,TRBV10-3,13,-,TRBJ2-1,CAISEEGTWEQFF,TGTGCCATCAGTGAGGAGGGGACTTGGGAGCAGTTCTTC
-,TRBV15,15,TRBD2,TRBJ2-1,CATSSRLARYNEQFF,TGTGCCACCAGCTCCCGACTAGCTCGATACAATGAGCAGTTCTTC